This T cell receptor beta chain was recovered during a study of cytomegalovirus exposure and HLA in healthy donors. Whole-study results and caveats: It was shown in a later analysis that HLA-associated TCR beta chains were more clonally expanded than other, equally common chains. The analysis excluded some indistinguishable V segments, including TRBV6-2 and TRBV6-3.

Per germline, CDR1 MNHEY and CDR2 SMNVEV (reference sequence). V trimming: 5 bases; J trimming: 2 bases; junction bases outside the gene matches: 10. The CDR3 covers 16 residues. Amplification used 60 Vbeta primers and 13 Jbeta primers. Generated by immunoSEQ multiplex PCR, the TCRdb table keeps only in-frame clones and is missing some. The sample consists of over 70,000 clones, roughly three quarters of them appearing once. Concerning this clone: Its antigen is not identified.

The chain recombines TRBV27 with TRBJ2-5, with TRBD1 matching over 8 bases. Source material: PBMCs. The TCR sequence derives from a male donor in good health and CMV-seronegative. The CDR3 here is CASSAKPGQAQETQYF. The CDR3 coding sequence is TGTGCCAGCAGTGCAAAGCCGGGACAGGCTCAAGAGACCCAGTACTTC.